This T cell receptor beta chain appears in the sequencing data of a study of PD-L1 blockade in urothelial cancer. This sample's time point: peripheral blood 6 weeks after treatment start. Some clones are missing from TCRdb's copy, which holds only in-frame ones; the method was immunoSEQ multiplex PCR. Here the sample spans about 120,000 clones, around nine tenths being singletons. CDR1 is SGHAT and CDR2 is FQDESV in the germline V gene (reference sequence). This CDR3 is 15 amino acids long. V gave up 5 bases and J gave up 0 bases, with 11 bases separating them. The J gene is TRBJ2-1, the V gene TRBV11-1; D unresolved. The input for sequencing was PBMCs, taken around atezolizumab (anti-PD-L1) treatment. The TCR comes from a man between 60 and 75 years old with urothelial cancer. The DNA of the CDR3 is TGTGCCAGCAGCCCGGGTTTTAGCTCCTACAATGAGCAGTTCTTC. This translates into CASSPGFSSYNEQFF.